The sample holds many counts of the clone carrying this TCR beta chain. The antigen remains unidentified. Germline V lookup: CDR1 LGHNA, CDR2 YNFKEQ. This CDR3 is built from 20 residues. The V segment lost 0 bases and the J segment 0 bases; nucleotides outside the gene matches: 12. The source of the sample is a study of T-cell reconstitution after alpha-beta-depleted transplantation in children. It was with unique molecular identifiers that the TCRbeta library was prepared. TCRdb processed the PCR reads anew with MiXCR; each CDR3 protein has one entry. Here the sample spans about 31,000 distinct CDR3 sequences, approximately 6.5% being singletons. Findings of the study overall: At one year after transplant, newly produced T cells mostly accounted for T-cell counts and diversity. Two months or so post-transplant, alpha-beta T cells reportedly derived from several hundred expanded graft clones.

The rearrangement links TRBV4-2 to TRBJ2-4; 9 nucleotides match TRBD2. The material sequenced was peripheral blood, taken 60 days after TCRalphabeta/CD19-depleted stem cell transplant. The source of this sequence is a child in the first two years of life who had a stem cell transplant for acute myeloid leukemia, so the T cells may come from the graft donor. This CDR3 is CASSQDLRRGGLLAKNIQYF. The CDR3, as DNA: TGTGCCAGCAGCCAAGATCTGAGGCGGGGGGGCCTGCTAGCCAAAAACATTCAGTACTTC.